Listed below are T cell receptor beta chains from one sample, sequenced in a study of monozygotic twins with cystic fibrosis. Sequencing used immunoSEQ multiplex PCR; TCRdb keeps in-frame clones, though not all of them. The top ten clones hold approximately 1.8% of a sample with some 20,000 clones, 95% to 98% of them seen once. The sample taken for sequencing was blood. These TCRs come from a woman in her 30s with cystic fibrosis. CDR3s include the opening cysteine and the closing phenylalanine or tryptophan.

v_gene | len | CDR3aa
TRBV4-1 | 15 | CASSQERQTNQPQHF
TRBV29-1 | 12 | CSVEGTDGPQYF
TRBV6-4 | 15 | CASSETGGDYNEQFF
TRBV2 | 14 | CASSEDLAGTEAFF
TRBV4-1 | 14 | CASSQGQRNTEAFF
TRBV5-1 | 15 | CASSLGAGGDEKLFF
TRBV6-4 | 20 | CASSAGTSGGTEPVYNEQFF
TRBV7-9 | 13 | CASSLFGTDTQYF
TRBV5-1 | 17 | CASSLASETSGKETQYF
TRBV30 | 13 | CAWSRLTQETQYF
TRBV19 | 13 | CASSISGGDGYTF
TRBV10-3 | 14 | CAITDGTPPPEVFF
TRBV15 | 15 | CATSRDLGYNSPLHF
TRBV4-3 | 15 | CASSQDRAANQPQHF
TRBV10-3 | 13 | CAISRGAGTEAFF
TRBV10-3 | 16 | CAISPSVRGYTGELFF
TRBV9 | 15 | CASSAGGGAEETQYF
TRBV5-4 | 15 | CASSPGQNAYYGYTF
TRBV5-1 | 13 | CASSFQGLNTQYF
TRBV5-1 | 15 | CASSRGQGSLETQYF
TRBV5-6 | 16 | CASSLGTGGNNSPLHF
TRBV7-8 | 14 | CASSLYRGHHEQYF
TRBV7-2 | 16 | CASSLGYRGGENIQYF
TRBV7-9 | 15 | CASSSRGDSTDTQYF
TRBV6-4 | 15 | CASSSGGRSYNEQFF
TRBV5-4 | 14 | CASSLGLAQETQYF
TRBV27 | 17 | CASSQLSVGVSNQPQHF
TRBV7-9 | 12 | CASSWDGGELFF
TRBV9 | 16 | CASSVHPGVPSDTQYF
TRBV10-2 | 12 | CASSLWNTEAFF
TRBV7-9 | 12 | CASSLGYQPQHF
TRBV6-6 | 14 | CASSSEANYQPQHF
TRBV29-1 | 13 | CSVETGHSYEQYF